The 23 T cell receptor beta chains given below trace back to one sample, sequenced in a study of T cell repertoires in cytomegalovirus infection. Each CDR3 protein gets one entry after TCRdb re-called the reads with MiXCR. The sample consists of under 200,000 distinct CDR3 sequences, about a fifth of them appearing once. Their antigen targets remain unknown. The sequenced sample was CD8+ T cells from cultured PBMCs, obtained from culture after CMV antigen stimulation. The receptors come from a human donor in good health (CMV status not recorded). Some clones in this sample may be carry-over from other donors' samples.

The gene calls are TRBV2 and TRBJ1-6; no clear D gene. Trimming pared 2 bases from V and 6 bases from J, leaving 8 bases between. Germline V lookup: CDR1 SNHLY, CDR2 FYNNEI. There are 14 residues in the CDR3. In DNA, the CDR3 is TGTGCCAGCAGTGAATATGATGGTAATTCACCCCTCCACTTT. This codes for CASSEYDGNSPLHF.

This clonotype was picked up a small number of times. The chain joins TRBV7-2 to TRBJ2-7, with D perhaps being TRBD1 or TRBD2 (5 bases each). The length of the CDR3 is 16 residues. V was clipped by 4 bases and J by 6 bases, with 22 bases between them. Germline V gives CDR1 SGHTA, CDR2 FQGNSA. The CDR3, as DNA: TGTGCCAGCAGCTCGTGGGGGACCCCACTCTCGGGCGAGCAGTACTTC. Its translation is CASSSWGTPLSGEQYF.

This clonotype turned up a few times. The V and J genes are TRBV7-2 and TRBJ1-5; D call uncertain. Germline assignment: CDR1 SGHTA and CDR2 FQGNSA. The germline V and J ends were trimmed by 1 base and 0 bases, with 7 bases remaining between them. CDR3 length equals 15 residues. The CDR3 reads CASSLGGYSNQPQHF. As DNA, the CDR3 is TGTGCCAGCAGCTTAGGAGGGTATAGCAATCAGCCCCAGCATTTT.

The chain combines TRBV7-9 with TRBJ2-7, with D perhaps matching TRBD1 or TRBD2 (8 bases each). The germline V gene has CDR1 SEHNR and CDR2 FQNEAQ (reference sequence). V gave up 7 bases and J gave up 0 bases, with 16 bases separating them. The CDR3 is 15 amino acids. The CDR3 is CASIRSGTGSYEQYF. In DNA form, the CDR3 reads TGTGCCAGCATCCGTAGCGGGACAGGCTCCTACGAGCAGTACTTC.

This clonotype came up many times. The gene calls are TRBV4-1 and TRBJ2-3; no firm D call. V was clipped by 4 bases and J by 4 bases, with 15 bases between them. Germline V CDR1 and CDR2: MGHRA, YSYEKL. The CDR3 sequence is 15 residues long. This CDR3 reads CASSPPGTLSDTQYF. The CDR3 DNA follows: TGCGCCAGCAGCCCCCCCGGAACCCTTTCAGATACGCAGTATTTT.

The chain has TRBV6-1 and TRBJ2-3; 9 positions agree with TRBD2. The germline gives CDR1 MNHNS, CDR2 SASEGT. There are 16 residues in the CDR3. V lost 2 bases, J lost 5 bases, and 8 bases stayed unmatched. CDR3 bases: TGTGCCAGCAGTGAAATCGGCGGGGGGGCCGGAGATACGCAGTATTTT. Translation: CASSEIGGGAGDTQYF.

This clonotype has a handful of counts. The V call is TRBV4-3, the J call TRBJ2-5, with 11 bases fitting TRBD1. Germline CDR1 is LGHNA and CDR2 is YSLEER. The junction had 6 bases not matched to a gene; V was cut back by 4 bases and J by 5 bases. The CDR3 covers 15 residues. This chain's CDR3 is CASSPGQGADETQYF. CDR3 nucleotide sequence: TGCGCCAGCAGCCCCGGACAGGGGGCGGATGAGACCCAGTACTTC.

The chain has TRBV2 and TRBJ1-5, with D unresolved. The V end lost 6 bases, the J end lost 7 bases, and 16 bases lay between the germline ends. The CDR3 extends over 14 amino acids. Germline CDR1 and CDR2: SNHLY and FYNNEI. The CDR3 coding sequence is TGTGCCAGCAGGGCGAACACGGCTGGGCAGCCCCAGCATTTT. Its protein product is CASRANTAGQPQHF.

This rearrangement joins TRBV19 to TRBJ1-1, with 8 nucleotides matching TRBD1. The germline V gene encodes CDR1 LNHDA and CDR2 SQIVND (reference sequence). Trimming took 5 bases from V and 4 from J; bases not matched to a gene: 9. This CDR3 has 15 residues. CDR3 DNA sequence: TGTGCCAGTAGTGTATCTACAGGGGGTCTCACTGAAGCTTTCTTT. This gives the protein CASSVSTGGLTEAFF.

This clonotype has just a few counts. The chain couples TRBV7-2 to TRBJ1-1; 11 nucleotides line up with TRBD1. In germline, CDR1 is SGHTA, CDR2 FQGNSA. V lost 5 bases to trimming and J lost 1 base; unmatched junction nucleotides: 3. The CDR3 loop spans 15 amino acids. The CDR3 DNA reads TGTGCCAGCAGCCGGACAGGGGGCGGGAACACTGAAGCTTTCTTT. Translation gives CASSRTGGGNTEAFF.

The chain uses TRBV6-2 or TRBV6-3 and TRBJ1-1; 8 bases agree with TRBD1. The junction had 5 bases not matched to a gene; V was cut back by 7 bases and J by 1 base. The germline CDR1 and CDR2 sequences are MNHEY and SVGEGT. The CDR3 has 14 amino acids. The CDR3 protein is CASKPGGANTEAFF. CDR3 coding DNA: TGTGCCAGCAAACCAGGGGGCGCGAACACTGAAGCTTTCTTT.

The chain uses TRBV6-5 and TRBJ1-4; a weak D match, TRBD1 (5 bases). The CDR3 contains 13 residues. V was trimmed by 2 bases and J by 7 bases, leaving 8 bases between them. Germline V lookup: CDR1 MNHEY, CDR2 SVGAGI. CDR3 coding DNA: TGTGCCAGCAGTTACGGAGGGACTGAAAAACTGTTTTTT. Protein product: CASSYGGTEKLFF.

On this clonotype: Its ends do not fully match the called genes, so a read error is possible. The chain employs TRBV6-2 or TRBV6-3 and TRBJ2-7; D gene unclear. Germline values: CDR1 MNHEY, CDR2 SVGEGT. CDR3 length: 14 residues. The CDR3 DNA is TGTGCCAGCGGTTACCTGTCAGAATCCTACGAGCAGTACTTC. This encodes CASGYLSESYEQYF.

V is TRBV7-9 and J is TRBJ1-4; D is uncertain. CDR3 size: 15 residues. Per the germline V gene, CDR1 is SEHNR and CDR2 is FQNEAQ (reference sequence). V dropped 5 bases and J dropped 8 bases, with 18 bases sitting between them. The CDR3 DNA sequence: TGTGCCAGCAGCCGGGTTACCCAAAGCTCCGAAAAACTGTTTTTT. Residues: CASSRVTQSSEKLFF. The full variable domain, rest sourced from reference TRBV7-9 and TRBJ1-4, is DTGVSQNPRHKITKRGQNVTFRCDPISEHNRLYWYRQTLGQGPEFLTYFQNEAQLEKSRLLSDRFSAERPKGSFSTLEIQRTEQGDSAMYLCASSRVTQSSEKLFFGSGTQLSVL.

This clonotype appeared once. The CDR3 here is CASSKQGLFNSPLHF. In DNA form, the CDR3 reads TGTGCCAGCAGCAAGCAGGGCTTGTTTAATTCACCCCTCCACTTT. The chain employs TRBV6-5 and TRBJ1-6, with TRBD1 as a possible D gene (5 bases). The ends were cut back, 6 bases at V and 6 bases at J, with 15 bases in the middle. This CDR3 contains 15 residues. Germline CDR1 MNHEY, CDR2 SVGAGI.

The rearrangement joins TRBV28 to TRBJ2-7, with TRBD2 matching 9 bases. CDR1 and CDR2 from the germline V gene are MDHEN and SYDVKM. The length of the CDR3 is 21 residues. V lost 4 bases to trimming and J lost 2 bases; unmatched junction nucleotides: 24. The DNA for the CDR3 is TGTGCCAGCAGTTCCCCTTACTCCCAACGGGACAGAGCGGGGGGCCCCTACGAGCAGTACTTC. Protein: CASSSPYSQRDRAGGPYEQYF.

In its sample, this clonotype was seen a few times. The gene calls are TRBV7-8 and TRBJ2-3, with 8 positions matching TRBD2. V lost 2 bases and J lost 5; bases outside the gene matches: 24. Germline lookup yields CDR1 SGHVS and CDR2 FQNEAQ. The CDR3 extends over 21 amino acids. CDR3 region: CASSLRGDFFSSGLRRDTQYF. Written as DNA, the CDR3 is TGTGCCAGCAGCTTAAGAGGGGACTTTTTCTCTAGCGGGTTGAGAAGAGATACGCAGTATTTT.

The CDR3 sequence is CASRNGEGFNEQFF. The CDR3 coding sequence is TGCGCCAGCAGGAACGGGGAGGGATTCAATGAGCAGTTCTTC. J is TRBJ2-1 and V is TRBV4-1, with 7 bases identical to TRBD2. Germline V CDR1 and CDR2: MGHRA, YSYEKL. Losses at the gene ends were 6 bases for V and 6 bases for J; bases not matched to a gene: 8. The CDR3 is made up of 14 amino acids.

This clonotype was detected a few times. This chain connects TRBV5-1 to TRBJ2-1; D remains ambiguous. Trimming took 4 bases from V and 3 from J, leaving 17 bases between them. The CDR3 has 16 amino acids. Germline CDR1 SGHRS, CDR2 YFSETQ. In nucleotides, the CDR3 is TGCGCCAGCAGCGCCGGGTCCCCTGTCATCTACAATGAGCAGTTCTTC. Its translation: CASSAGSPVIYNEQFF.

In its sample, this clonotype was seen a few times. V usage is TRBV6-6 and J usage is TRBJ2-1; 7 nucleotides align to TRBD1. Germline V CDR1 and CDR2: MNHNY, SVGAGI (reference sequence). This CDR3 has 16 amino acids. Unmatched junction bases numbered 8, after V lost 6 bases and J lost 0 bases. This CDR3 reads CASSLAGDSSYNEQFF. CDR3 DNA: TGTGCCAGCAGCCTCGCAGGGGACAGCTCCTACAATGAGCAGTTCTTC.

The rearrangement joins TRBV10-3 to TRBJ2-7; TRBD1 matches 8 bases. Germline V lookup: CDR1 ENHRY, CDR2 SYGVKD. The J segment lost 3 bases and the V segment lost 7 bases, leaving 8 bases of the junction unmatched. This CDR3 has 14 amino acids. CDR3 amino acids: CAIIESDRGYEQYF. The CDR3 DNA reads TGTGCCATCATTGAATCCGACAGGGGCTACGAGCAGTACTTC.

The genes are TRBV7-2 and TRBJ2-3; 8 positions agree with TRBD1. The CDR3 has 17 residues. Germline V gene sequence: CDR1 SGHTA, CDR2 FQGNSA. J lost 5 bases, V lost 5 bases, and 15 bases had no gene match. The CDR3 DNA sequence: TGTGCCAGCAGCGAGGCCGACAGGGGTCCCCCTCAAGATACGCAGTATTTT. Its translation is CASSEADRGPPQDTQYF.

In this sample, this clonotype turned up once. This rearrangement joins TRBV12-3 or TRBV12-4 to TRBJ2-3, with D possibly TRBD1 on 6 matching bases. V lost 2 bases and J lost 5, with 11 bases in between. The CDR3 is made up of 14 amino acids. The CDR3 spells CASSLSGQGDTQYF. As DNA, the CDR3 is TGTGCCAGCAGTTTATCGGGACAAGGAGATACGCAGTATTTT.